A selection of T cell receptor beta chains follows, all from one sample in a study of beta chain features in type 1 diabetes. The method was immunoSEQ multiplex PCR; TCRdb's version includes in-frame clones alone and lacks a portion of them. This table holds hundreds of thousands of clones, approximately 15% found once. The sequencing sample was made of naive CD4+ T cells from blood. These TCRs come from a man between 25 and 39 years old in good health. Both conserved end residues are part of each CDR3. D genes are given only for firm matches. Clone size is shown for a subset of rows, as once, few, many or a class of expanded clone.

-,TRBJ1-6,-,TRBV7-6,TGTGCCAGCAGCTTAGGGGACGACCTCCACTTT,CASSLGDDLHF
many,TRBJ1-1,TRBD1,TRBV29-1,TGCAGCGTCGACAGGGGGTTGAACACTGAAGCTTTCTTT,CSVDRGLNTEAFF
-,TRBJ1-2,-,TRBV29-1,TGCAGCGTCGGACAGCCGGGCTACACCTTC,CSVGQPGYTF
few,TRBJ2-1,TRBD2,TRBV4-2,TGTGCCAGCAGCCTGACTAGCGGGAATCTGAATGAGCAGTTCTTC,CASSLTSGNLNEQFF
-,TRBJ2-5,-,TRBV5-4,TGTGCCAGCACTGAGTCTGGGGCTGGAGAGACCCAGTACTTC,CASTESGAGETQYF
few,TRBJ1-4,-,TRBV9,TGTGCCAGCAGCGTAGGCCCAGCTCGGGAAAAACTGTTTTTT,CASSVGPAREKLFF
-,TRBJ2-3,-,TRBV5-1,TGCGCCAGCAGCTGGGGGGGCGGAACTAGCACAGATACGCAGTATTTT,CASSWGGGTSTDTQYF
-,TRBJ2-3,-,TRBV10-3,TGTGCCATCAGCGCTGCTAGCACAGATACGCAGTATTTT,CAISAASTDTQYF
-,TRBJ1-5,TRBD1,TRBV19,TGTGCCAGTAGTATGCCGTCTGGACAGGGTAGGGGGTTAAATCAGCCCCAGCATTTT,CASSMPSGQGRGLNQPQHF
few,TRBJ2-7,-,TRBV18,TGTGCCAGCTCTCCGACGCACTACGAGCAGTACTTC,CASSPTHYEQYF
few,TRBJ1-1,-,TRBV7-9,TGTGCCAGCAGCTTACGGGCAGATGAAGCTTTCTTT,CASSLRADEAFF
few,TRBJ2-5,TRBD1,TRBV19,TGTGCCAGTAGTATGGGGACAGGGTACCAAGAGACCCAGTACTTC,CASSMGTGYQETQYF